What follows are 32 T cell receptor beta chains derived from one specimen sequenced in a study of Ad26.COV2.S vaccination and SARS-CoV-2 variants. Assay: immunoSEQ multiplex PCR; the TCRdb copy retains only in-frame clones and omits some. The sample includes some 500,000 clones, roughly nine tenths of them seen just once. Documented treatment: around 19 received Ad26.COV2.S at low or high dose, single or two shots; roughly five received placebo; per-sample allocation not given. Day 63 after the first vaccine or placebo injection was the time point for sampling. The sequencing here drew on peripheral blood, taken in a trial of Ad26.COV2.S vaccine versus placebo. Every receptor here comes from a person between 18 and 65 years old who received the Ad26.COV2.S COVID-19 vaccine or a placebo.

CDR3 DNA: TGTGCCAGCAGTTCCGTCGGGTACGAGCAGTACGTC. Encoded protein: CASSSVGYEQYV. The gene calls are TRBV6-2 or TRBV6-3 and TRBJ2-7; D call uncertain. This CDR3 contains 12 residues. The V end lost 4 bases, the J end lost 4 bases, and 8 bases lay between the germline ends. Per the germline V gene, CDR1 is MNHEY and CDR2 is SVGEGT.

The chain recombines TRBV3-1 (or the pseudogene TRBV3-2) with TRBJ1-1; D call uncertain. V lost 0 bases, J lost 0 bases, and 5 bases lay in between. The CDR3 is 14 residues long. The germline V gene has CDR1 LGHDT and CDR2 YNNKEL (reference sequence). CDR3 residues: CASSQEAMNTEAFF. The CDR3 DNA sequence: TGTGCCAGCAGCCAAGAGGCCATGAACACTGAAGCTTTCTTT.

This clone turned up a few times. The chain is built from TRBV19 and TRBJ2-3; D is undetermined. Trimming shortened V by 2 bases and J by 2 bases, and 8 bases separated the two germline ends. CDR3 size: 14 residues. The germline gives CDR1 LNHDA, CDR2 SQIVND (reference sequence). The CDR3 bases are TGTGCCAGTAGTATAAGTGGCCCCACAGATACGCAGTATTTT. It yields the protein CASSISGPTDTQYF.

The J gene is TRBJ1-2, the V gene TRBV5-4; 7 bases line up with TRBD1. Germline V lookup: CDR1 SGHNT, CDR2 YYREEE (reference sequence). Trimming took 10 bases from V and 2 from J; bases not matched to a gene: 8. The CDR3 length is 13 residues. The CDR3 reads CAAAGGVNYGYTF. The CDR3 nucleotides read TGTGCCGCAGCAGGGGGGGTCAACTATGGCTACACCTTC.

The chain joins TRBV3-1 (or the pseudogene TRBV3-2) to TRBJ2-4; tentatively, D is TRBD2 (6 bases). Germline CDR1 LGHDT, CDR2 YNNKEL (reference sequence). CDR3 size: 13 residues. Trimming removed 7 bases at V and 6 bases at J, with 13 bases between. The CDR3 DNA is TGTGCCAGCACCCCCATGGGGGGAAACATTCAGTACTTC. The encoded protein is CASTPMGGNIQYF.

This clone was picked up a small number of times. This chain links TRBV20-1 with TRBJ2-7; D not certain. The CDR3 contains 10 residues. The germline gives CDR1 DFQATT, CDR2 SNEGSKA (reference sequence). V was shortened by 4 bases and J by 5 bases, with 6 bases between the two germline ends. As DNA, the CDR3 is TGCAGTGCTAACCGAGACGAGCAGTACTTC. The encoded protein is CSANRDEQYF.

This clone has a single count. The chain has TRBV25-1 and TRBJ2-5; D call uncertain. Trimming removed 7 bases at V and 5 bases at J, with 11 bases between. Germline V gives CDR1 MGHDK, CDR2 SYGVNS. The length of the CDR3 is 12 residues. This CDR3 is CASNGDGETQYF. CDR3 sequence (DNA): TGTGCCAGCAATGGAGATGGGGAGACCCAGTACTTC.

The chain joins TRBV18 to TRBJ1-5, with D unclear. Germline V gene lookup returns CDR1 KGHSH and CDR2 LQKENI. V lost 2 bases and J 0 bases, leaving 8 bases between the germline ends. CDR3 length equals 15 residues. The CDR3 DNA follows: TGTGCCAGCTCACCAGGCCAGATTAGCAATCAGCCCCAGCATTTT. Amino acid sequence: CASSPGQISNQPQHF. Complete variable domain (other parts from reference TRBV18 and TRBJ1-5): NAGVMQNPRHLVRRRGQEARLRCSPMKGHSHVYWYRQLPEEGLKFMVYLQKENIIDESGMPKERFSAEFPKEGPSILRIQQVVRGDSAAYFCASSPGQISNQPQHFGDGTRLSIL.

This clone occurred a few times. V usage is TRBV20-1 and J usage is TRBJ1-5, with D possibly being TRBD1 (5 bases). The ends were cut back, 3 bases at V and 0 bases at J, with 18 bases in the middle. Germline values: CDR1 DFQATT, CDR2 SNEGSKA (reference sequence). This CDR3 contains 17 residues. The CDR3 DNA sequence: TGCAGTGCTAGTACCCGGACGGGGGTATATAGCAATCAGCCCCAGCATTTT. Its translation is CSASTRTGVYSNQPQHF.

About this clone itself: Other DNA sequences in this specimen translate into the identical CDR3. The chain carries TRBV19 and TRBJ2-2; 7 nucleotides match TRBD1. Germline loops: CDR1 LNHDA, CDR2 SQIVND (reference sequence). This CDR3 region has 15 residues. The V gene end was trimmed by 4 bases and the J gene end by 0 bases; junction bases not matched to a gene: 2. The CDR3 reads CASSRQGANTGELFF. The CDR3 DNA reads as TGTGCCAGTAGTAGGCAGGGGGCGAACACCGGGGAGCTGTTTTTT.

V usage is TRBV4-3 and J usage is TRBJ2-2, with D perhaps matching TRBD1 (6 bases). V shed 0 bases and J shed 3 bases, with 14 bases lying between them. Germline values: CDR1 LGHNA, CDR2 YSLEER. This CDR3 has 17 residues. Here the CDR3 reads CASSQELEGTYTGELFF. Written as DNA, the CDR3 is TGCGCCAGCAGCCAAGAGTTAGAGGGGACATACACCGGGGAGCTGTTTTTT.

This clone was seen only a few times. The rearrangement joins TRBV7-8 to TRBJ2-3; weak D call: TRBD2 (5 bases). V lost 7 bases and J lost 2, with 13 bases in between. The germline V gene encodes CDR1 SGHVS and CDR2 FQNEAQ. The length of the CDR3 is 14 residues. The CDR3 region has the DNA TGTGCCAGCACCCGAGAGCGGCACACAGATACGCAGTATTTT. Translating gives CASTRERHTDTQYF.

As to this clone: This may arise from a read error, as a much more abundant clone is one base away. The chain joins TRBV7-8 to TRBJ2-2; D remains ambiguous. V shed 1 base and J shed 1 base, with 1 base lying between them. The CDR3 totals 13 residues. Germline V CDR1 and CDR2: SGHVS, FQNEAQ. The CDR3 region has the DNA TGTGCCAGCAGCTTAGGGAACACCGGGGAGCTGTTTTTT. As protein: CASSLGNTGELFF.

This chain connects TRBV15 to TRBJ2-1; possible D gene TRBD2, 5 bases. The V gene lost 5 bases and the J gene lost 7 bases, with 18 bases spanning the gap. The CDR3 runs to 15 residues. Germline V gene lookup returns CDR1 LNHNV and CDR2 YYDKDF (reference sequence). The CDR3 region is CATSPRRDSVNEQFF. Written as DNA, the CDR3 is TGTGCCACCAGCCCCCGGCGCGATAGCGTTAATGAGCAGTTCTTC.

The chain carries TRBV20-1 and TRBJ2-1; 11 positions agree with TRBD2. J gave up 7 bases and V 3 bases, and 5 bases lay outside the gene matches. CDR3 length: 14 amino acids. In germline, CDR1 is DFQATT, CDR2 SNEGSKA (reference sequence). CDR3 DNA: TGCAGTGCTAGTCTAGCGGGGGGATGGAATGAGCAGTTCTTC. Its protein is CSASLAGGWNEQFF.

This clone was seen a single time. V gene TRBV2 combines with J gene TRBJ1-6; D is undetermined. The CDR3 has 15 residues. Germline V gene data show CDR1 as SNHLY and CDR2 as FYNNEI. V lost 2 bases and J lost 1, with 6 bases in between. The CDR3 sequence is CASSEQLSYNSPLHF. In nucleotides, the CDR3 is TGTGCCAGCAGTGAACAACTATCCTATAATTCACCCCTCCACTTT.

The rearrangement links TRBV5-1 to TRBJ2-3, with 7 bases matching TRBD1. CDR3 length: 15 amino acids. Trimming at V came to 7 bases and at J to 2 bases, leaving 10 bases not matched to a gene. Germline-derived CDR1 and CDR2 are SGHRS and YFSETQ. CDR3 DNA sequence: TGCGCCAGCGCCGACAGGGTAGGGGTCACAGATACGCAGTATTTT. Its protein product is CASADRVGVTDTQYF.

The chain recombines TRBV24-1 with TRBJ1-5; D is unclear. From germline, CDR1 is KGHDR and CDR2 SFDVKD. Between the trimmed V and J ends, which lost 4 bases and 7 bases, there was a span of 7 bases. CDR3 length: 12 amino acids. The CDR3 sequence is CATSDDWQPQHF. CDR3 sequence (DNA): TGTGCCACCAGTGACGATTGGCAGCCCCAGCATTTT.

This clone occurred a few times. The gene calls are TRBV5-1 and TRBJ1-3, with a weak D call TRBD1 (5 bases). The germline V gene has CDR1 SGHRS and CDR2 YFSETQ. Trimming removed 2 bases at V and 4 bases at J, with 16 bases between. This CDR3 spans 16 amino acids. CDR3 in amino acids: CASSFTWGSSGNTIYF. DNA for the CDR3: TGCGCCAGCAGCTTTACCTGGGGGTCCTCAGGAAACACCATATATTTT.

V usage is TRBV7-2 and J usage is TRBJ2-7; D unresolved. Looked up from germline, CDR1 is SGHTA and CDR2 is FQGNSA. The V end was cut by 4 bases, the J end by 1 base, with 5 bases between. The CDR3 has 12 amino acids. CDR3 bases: TGTGCCAGCAGCTATTGGTCCTACGAGCAGTACTTC. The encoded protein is CASSYWSYEQYF.

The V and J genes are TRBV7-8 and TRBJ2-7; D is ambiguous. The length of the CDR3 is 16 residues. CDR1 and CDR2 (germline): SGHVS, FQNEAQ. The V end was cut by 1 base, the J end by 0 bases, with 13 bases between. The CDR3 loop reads CASSLGYSASSYEQYV. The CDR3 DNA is TGTGCCAGCAGCTTAGGTTACAGCGCGAGCTCCTACGAGCAGTACGTC.

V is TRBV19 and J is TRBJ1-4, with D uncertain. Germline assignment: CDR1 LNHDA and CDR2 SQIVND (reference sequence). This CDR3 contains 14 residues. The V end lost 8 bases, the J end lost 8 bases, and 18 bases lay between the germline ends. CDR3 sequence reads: CASGRPHPREKLFF. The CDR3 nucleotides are TGTGCCAGTGGCCGTCCTCATCCTCGGGAAAAACTGTTTTTT. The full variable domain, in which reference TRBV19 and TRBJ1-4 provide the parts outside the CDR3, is DGGITQSPKYLFRKEGQNVTLSCEQNLNHDAMYWYRQDPGQGLRLIYYSQIVNDFQKGDIAEGYSVSREKKESFPLTVTSAQKNPTAFYLCASGRPHPREKLFFGSGTQLSVL.

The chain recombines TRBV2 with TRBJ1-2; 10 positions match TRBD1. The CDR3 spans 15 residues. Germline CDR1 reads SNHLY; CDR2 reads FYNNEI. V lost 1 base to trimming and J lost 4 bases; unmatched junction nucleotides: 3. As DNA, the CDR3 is TGTGCCAGCAGTGAAGGAGGGACAGGGGTCTATGGCTACACCTTC. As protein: CASSEGGTGVYGYTF. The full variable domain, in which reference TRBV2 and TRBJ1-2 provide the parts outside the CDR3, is EPEVTQTPSHQVTQMGQEVILRCVPISNHLYFYWYRQILGQKVEFLVSFYNNEISEKSEIFDDQFSVERPDGSNFTLKIRSTKLEDSAMYFCASSEGGTGVYGYTFGSGTRLTVV.

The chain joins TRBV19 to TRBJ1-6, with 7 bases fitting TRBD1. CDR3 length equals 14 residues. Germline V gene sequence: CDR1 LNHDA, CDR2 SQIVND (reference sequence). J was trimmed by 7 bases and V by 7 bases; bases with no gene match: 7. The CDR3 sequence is CASNSPGQNSPLHF. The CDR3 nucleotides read TGTGCCAGTAACTCCCCGGGACAGAATTCACCCCTCCACTTT.

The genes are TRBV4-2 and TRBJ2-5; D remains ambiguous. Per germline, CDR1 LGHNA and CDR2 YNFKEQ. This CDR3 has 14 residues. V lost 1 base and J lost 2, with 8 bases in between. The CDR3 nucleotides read TGTGCCAGCAGCCAAGGTTGGCGGCAAGAGACCCAGTACTTC. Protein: CASSQGWRQETQYF.

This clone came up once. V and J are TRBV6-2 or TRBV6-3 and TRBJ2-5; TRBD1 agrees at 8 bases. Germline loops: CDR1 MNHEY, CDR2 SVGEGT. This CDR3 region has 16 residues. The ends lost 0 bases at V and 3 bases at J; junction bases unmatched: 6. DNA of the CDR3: TGTGCCAGCAGTTACTCGACAGGGGATGCGGAAGAGACCCAGTACTTC. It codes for CASSYSTGDAEETQYF.

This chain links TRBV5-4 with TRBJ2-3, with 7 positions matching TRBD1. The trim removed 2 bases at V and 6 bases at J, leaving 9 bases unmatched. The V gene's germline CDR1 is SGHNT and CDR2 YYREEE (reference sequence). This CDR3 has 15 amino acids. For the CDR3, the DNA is TGTGCCAGCAGCTTTGGGAACTCACAGGGGGATACGCAGTATTTT. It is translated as CASSFGNSQGDTQYF.

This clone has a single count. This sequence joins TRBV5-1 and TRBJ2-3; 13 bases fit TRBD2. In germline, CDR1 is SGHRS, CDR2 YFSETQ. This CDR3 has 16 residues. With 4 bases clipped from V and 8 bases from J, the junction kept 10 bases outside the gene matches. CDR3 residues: CASSDGTSGTELTQYF. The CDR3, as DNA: TGCGCCAGCAGCGACGGGACTAGCGGGACCGAACTTACGCAGTATTTT. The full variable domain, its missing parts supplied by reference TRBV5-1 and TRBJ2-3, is KAGVTQTPRYLIKTRGQQVTLSCSPISGHRSVSWYQQTPGQGLQFLFEYFSETQRNKGNFPGRFSGRQFSNSRSEMNVSTLELGDSALYLCASSDGTSGTELTQYFGPGTRLTVL.

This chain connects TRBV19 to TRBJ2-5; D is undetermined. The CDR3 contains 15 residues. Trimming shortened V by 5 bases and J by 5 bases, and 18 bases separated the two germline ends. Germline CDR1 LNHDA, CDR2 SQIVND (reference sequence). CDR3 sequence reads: CASSRRPNEAETQYF. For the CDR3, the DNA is TGTGCCAGTAGTCGTCGACCGAACGAGGCGGAGACCCAGTACTTC.

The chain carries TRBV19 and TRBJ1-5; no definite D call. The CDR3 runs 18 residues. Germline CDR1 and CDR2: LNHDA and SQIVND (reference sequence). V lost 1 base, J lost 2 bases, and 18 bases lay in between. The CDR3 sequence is CASSIVRLLGAGNQPQHF. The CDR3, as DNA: TGTGCCAGTAGTATAGTACGGCTGTTGGGTGCTGGCAATCAGCCCCAGCATTTT.

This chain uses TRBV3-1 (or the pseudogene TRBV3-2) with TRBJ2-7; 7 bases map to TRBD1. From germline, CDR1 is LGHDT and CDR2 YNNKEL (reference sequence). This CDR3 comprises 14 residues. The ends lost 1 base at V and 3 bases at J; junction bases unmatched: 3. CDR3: CASSQGAGGYEQYF. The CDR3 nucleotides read TGTGCCAGCAGCCAAGGCGCAGGGGGCTACGAGCAGTACTTC.

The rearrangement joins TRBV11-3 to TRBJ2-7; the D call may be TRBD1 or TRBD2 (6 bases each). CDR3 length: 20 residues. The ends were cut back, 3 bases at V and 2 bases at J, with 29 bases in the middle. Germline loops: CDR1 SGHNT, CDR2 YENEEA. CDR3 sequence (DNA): TGTGCCAGCAGCTTGGGGACCCCTCGTGCGGGACACTACCCCACCTACGAGCAGTACTTC. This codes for CASSLGTPRAGHYPTYEQYF.